This entry concerns a single TCR beta chain. Its cognate antigen is unknown. In germline, CDR1 is MGHDK, CDR2 SYGVNS. The CDR3 is 17 residues long. V dropped 6 bases and J dropped 0 bases, with 15 bases sitting between them. The data were produced by immunoSEQ multiplex PCR, yet TCRdb's version contains in-frame clones alone and is incomplete. This sample has 3,200 or so clones, with 23% found just once. These data originate in a study of T cells in localized non-small cell lung cancer. The study, taken as a whole, reports: Exceeding tumor, uninvolved adjacent lung had the highest T cell clonality. Across samples, adjacent lung featured a median 57 of the top 100 tumor clones. Multi-region tumor sequencing was not done, so intratumor heterogeneity could not be excluded.

The sample consisted of lung tumor tissue, taken before any cancer treatment. This clonotype originated in a woman aged 40 to 75 with stage I lung adenocarcinoma. The chain carries TRBV25-1 and TRBJ1-6, with TRBD1 as a possible D gene (5 bases). In nucleotides, the CDR3 is TGTGCCAGCAGGGGGGGACTGATGAACTCCTATAATTCACCCCTCCACTTT. Translating it yields CASRGGLMNSYNSPLHF.